Below, 22 T cell receptor beta chains from the same sample are listed, as sequenced in a study of T cell responses to AZD1222 COVID-19 vaccine. Measured with immunoSEQ multiplex PCR; TCRdb has only the in-frame clones, and not every one. The sample has 150,000 to 200,000 clones, 87% seen once. The specimen comprised peripheral blood, sampled on day 0 of AZD1222 vaccination. The receptors originated from an adult in good health.

The chain recombines TRBV12-3 or TRBV12-4 with TRBJ2-5; D ambiguous. The CDR3 extends over 13 amino acids. V shed 2 bases and J shed 5 bases, with 9 bases lying between them. Written as DNA, the CDR3 is TGTGCCAGCAGTTTAAGGTTGTTGGAGACCCAGTACTTC. Encoded protein: CASSLRLLETQYF.

The table lists this clone with a count of one. V gene TRBV27 combines with J gene TRBJ2-7, with D perhaps TRBD2 (6 bases). Deletions cut 6 bases from V and 2 bases from J, with 11 bases between. The CDR3 has 13 residues. Germline CDR1 and CDR2: MNHEY and SMNVEV (reference sequence). Here the CDR3 DNA reads TGTGCCAGCAGGTTAGCGGCCGCCTACGAGCAGTACTTC. This gives the protein CASRLAAAYEQYF.

The V gene is TRBV7-3, the J gene TRBJ2-7; maybe TRBD2 (5 bases). Germline CDR1 and CDR2: SGHTA and FQGTGA. V lost 4 bases and J lost 0, with 19 bases in between. CDR3 length: 17 amino acids. CDR3 sequence: CASSSRPSGVYSYEQYF. The DNA for the CDR3 is TGTGCCAGCAGCTCCCGCCCTTCCGGGGTCTACTCCTACGAGCAGTACTTC.

The chain carries TRBV2 and TRBJ2-3, with a weak D call TRBD1 (5 bases). The CDR3 has 14 residues. Germline V CDR1 and CDR2: SNHLY, FYNNEI. Deletions cut 4 bases from V and 2 bases from J, with 10 bases between. The CDR3 DNA is TGTGCCAGCAGTGGTCAGGGTATCACAGATACGCAGTATTTT. This translates into CASSGQGITDTQYF.

The table lists this clone with a count of one. This chain uses TRBV19 with TRBJ2-1; 7 bases fit TRBD2. V dropped 7 bases and J dropped 6; count of bases not matched to a gene: 6. This CDR3 comprises 13 residues. In germline, CDR1 is LNHDA, CDR2 SQIVND (reference sequence). CDR3 DNA: TGTGCCAGTAACGGCGGGAGAAGCAATGAGCAGTTCTTC. Amino acids: CASNGGRSNEQFF.

A single count supports this clone. This sequence joins TRBV7-3 and TRBJ2-1; D is perhaps TRBD1 or TRBD2 (5 bases each). The CDR3 runs 14 residues. Per germline, CDR1 SGHTA and CDR2 FQGTGA. V dropped 4 bases and J dropped 9 bases, with 16 bases sitting between them. The CDR3 protein is CASSSGRGTTEQFF. CDR3 DNA sequence: TGTGCCAGCAGCTCGGGGCGCGGAACAACTGAGCAGTTCTTC.

V gene TRBV7-2 combines with J gene TRBJ2-3; D unclear. The CDR3 length is 15 residues. From germline, CDR1 is SGHTA and CDR2 FQGNSA. Trimming took off 5 bases at V and 3 bases at J, with 15 bases between the two ends. As DNA, the CDR3 is TGTGCCAGCAGCCCCCCCTCGACTTATACAGATACGCAGTATTTT. Translating it yields CASSPPSTYTDTQYF. Based on the CDR3 plus reference TRBV7-2 and TRBJ2-3, the full variable domain is GAGVSQSPSNKVTEKGKDVELRCDPISGHTALYWYRQSLGQGLEFLIYFQGNSAPDKSGLPSDRFSAERTGGSVSTLTIQRTQQEDSAVYLCASSPPSTYTDTQYFGPGTRLTVL.

The chain couples TRBV19 to TRBJ1-1, with D unclear. The CDR3 extends over 10 amino acids. Germline V lookup: CDR1 LNHDA, CDR2 SQIVND (reference sequence). Trimming stripped 8 bases from V and 3 bases from J, with 4 bases between. CDR3 sequence: CASGYTEAFF. CDR3 nucleotides: TGTGCCAGTGGTTACACTGAAGCTTTCTTT.

The table lists this clone with a few counts. The chain combines TRBV6-1 with TRBJ2-5, with D perhaps TRBD2 (5 bases). The CDR3 contains 15 residues. Trimming cost V 2 bases and J 6 bases, with 16 bases left between them. CDR1 and CDR2 (germline): MNHNS, SASEGT. This CDR3 is CASSELRVRRKTQYF. CDR3 DNA: TGTGCCAGCAGTGAATTAAGGGTCAGGAGGAAGACCCAGTACTTC.

The V gene is TRBV7-3, the J gene TRBJ2-3, with a tentative D call TRBD1 (5 bases). Germline values: CDR1 SGHTA, CDR2 FQGTGA. The CDR3 consists of 14 residues. Trimming took off 8 bases at V and 1 base at J, with 13 bases between the two ends. The CDR3 is CASSLGLRTDTQYF. CDR3 nucleotide sequence: TGTGCCAGCTCCTTGGGGCTGCGCACAGATACGCAGTATTTT.

The chain links TRBV2 to TRBJ1-1, with D possibly TRBD1 on 6 matching bases. This CDR3 spans 13 amino acids. Trimming left V 5 bases short and J 4 bases short, with 11 bases between. The germline V gene has CDR1 SNHLY and CDR2 FYNNEI. In DNA form, the CDR3 reads TGTGCCAGCAGTCAACAGGGCCCCACTGAAGCTTTCTTT. Protein: CASSQQGPTEAFF.

V is TRBV5-4 and J is TRBJ2-5; D is unclear. The germline V gene encodes CDR1 SGHNT and CDR2 YYREEE (reference sequence). V lost 0 bases to trimming and J lost 5 bases, with 14 bases between them. The CDR3 consists of 15 residues. In DNA, the CDR3 is TGTGCCAGCAGCTTGGGTATTGGAGTCGGGGAGACCCAGTACTTC. Its translation is CASSLGIGVGETQYF.

The chain combines TRBV3-1 (or the pseudogene TRBV3-2) with TRBJ1-2, with D possibly being TRBD1 (6 bases). V was pared by 4 bases and J by 5 bases, with 20 bases between. This CDR3 region has 16 residues. Germline values: CDR1 LGHDT, CDR2 YNNKEL (reference sequence). The CDR3 is CASSRGRGRGGYGYTF. CDR3 in DNA: TGTGCCAGCAGCCGGGGGCGCGGACGGGGAGGGTATGGCTACACCTTC.

CDR3 nucleotides: TGTGCCAGCAGCCAAGGTAATACCGTAGCCTCACCCCTCCACTTT. As protein: CASSQGNTVASPLHF. The chain is built from TRBV4-2 and TRBJ1-6; D call uncertain. CDR1 and CDR2 (germline): LGHNA, YNFKEQ. Trimming removed 1 base at V and 10 bases at J, with 14 bases between. This CDR3 is built from 15 residues.

The V call is TRBV21-1, the J call TRBJ1-2. TRBV21-1 is annotated as a pseudogene. The CDR3 is 12 residues long. In DNA form, the CDR3 reads TGTGCCAGCCAACGGATTAACTATGGCTACACCTTC. It translates to CASQRINYGYTF.

This chain uses TRBV19 with TRBJ2-1; TRBD2 agrees at 9 bases. V was pared by 5 bases and J by 4 bases, with 12 bases of the junction left unmatched. This CDR3 region has 17 residues. The V gene's germline CDR1 is LNHDA and CDR2 SQIVND (reference sequence). The CDR3 region has the DNA TGTGCCAGTAGTTCGGACCCCGCGGGAGGGATTTACAATGAGCAGTTCTTC. Translation: CASSSDPAGGIYNEQFF.

CDR3 sequence reads: CASSLEEDTQYF. The CDR3, as DNA: TGTGCCAGCAGCTTGGAGGAAGATACGCAGTATTTT. V and J are TRBV5-5 and TRBJ2-3; D is unresolved. This CDR3 is built from 12 residues. The germline V gene has CDR1 SGHKS and CDR2 YYEKEE (reference sequence). V dropped 0 bases and J dropped 5 bases, with 4 bases sitting between them.

V usage is TRBV10-3 and J usage is TRBJ2-7, with 13 positions matching TRBD2. Losses at the gene ends were 3 bases for V and 1 base for J; bases not matched to a gene: 6. Germline values: CDR1 ENHRY, CDR2 SYGVKD. The CDR3 totals 17 residues. CDR3 region: CAISDPGLAGNSYEQYF. The CDR3 region has the DNA TGTGCCATCAGTGACCCGGGACTAGCGGGAAATTCCTACGAGCAGTACTTC.

CDR3 coding DNA: TGTGCTAGTGGTTTGTCCCTGGGACTAGCGGGAGGGCAGGGAGAGACCCAGTACTTC. It is translated as CASGLSLGLAGGQGETQYF. The V and J genes are TRBV12-5 and TRBJ2-5, with 16 bases aligning to TRBD2. V lost 2 bases and J lost 4; bases outside the gene matches: 10. The CDR3 has 19 residues. Germline V lookup: CDR1 LGHNT, CDR2 FRNRAP.

V and J are TRBV9 and TRBJ1-1, with a weak D call TRBD1 (5 bases). This CDR3 spans 13 amino acids. V lost 4 bases and J lost 7, with 14 bases in between. From germline, CDR1 is SGDLS and CDR2 YYNGEE. The CDR3 protein is CASSPPGDVEAFF. The CDR3 DNA reads as TGTGCCAGCAGCCCCCCCGGGGACGTTGAAGCTTTCTTT.

This clone showed up just once. The CDR3 here is CASSSTGTSGSYEQYF. CDR3 bases: TGTGCCAGTAGTTCAACCGGGACTAGCGGTTCCTACGAGCAGTACTTC. The rearrangement links TRBV19 to TRBJ2-7; 11 nucleotides align to TRBD2. With V trimmed by 5 bases and J by 1 base, 7 bases remained unmatched. Looked up from germline, CDR1 is LNHDA and CDR2 is SQIVND (reference sequence). The CDR3 has 16 amino acids.

The V gene is TRBV2, the J gene TRBJ1-2; TRBD1 matches at 9 bases. This CDR3 contains 14 residues. The ends lost 4 bases at V and 8 bases at J; junction bases unmatched: 8. Germline loops: CDR1 SNHLY, CDR2 FYNNEI. CDR3 DNA sequence: TGTGCCAGCAGTGTTGGTAGGGGGACAGGGGGCTACACCTTC. Residues: CASSVGRGTGGYTF.